This TCR beta chain was sequenced for a study of blood T cell repertoires in COVID-19. About the research overall: Italy, Spain and the United States were the sources of the convalescent and acute COVID-19 samples.

In its sample, this clone was seen a few times. This CDR3 comprises 12 residues. Germline CDR1 is SQVTM and CDR2 is ANQGSEA. J was trimmed by 4 bases and V by 5 bases; bases with no gene match: 2. Participants came from about 24 US areas, aged about 18 to 89 years. This table comes from immunoSEQ multiplex PCR, and its TCRdb copy is limited to in-frame clones, with some not included. The table records approximately 330,000 clones, 70% to 90% of them present only once. The source is a woman in her thirties or forties with acute COVID-19. The chain recombines TRBV29-1 with TRBJ1-2; TRBD1 matches at 9 bases. The sample comprised PBMCs or T cells enriched from blood (not recorded which). Written as DNA, the CDR3 is TGCAGCGTTTGGGACAGGGTCTATGGCTACACCTTC. Residues: CSVWDRVYGYTF.